This TCR beta chain was obtained from a study of blood T cell repertoires in COVID-19. Residents of 24 US areas, aged about 18 to 95 years, made up the participants. Researchers sorted participants into cohorts using their self-reported clinical history. The CDR3 has 14 residues. The V gene end was trimmed by 8 bases and the J gene end by 6 bases; junction bases not matched to a gene: 10. Germline V lookup: CDR1 MNHEY, CDR2 SMNVEV (reference sequence). Only in-frame clones appear in the TCRdb table, and some are missing; sequencing was by immunoSEQ multiplex PCR. The sample gives 250,000 to 350,000 clones, 88% of which show up once; 2% to 2.5% is in the top ten.

The TCR originated in an older woman in a cohort exposed to, infected with or recovered from COVID-19 (not recorded which). The V and J genes are TRBV27 and TRBJ1-5; the match to TRBD1 covers 7 bases. Sequencing was carried out using PBMCs or T cells enriched from blood (not recorded which). CDR3 loop: CASGHRGGFQPQHF. Here the CDR3 DNA reads TGTGCCAGCGGGCACAGGGGAGGATTTCAGCCCCAGCATTTT.